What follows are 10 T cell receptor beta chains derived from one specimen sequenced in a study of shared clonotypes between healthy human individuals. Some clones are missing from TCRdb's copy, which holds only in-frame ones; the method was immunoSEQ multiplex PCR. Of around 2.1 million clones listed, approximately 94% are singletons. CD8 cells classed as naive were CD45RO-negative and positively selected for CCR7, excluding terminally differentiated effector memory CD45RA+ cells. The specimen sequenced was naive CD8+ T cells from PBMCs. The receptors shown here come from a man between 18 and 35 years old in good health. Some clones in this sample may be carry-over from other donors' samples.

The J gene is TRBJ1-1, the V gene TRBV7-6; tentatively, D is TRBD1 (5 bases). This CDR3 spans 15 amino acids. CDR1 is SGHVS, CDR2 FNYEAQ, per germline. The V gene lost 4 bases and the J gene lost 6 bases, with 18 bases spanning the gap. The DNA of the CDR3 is TGTGCCAGCAGCTACCTGAGTGACAGAAGAGCTGAAGCTTTCTTT. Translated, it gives CASSYLSDRRAEAFF.

CDR3 sequence: CAISGNLGTGGLTGELFF. Here the CDR3 DNA reads TGTGCCATCAGTGGGAATCTCGGGACAGGGGGACTCACCGGGGAGCTGTTTTTT. J is TRBJ2-2 and V is TRBV10-3, with 11 nucleotides matching TRBD1. CDR3 size: 18 residues. Germline CDR1 ENHRY, CDR2 SYGVKD. The V and J ends lost 4 bases and 4 bases, in that order; junction bases with no gene match: 11.

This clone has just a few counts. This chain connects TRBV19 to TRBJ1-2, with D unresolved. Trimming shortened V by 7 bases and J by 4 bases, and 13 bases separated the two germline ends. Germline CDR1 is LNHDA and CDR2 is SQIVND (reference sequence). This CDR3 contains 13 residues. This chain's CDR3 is CASTFLGSYGYTF. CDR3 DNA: TGTGCCAGTACCTTCTTAGGCAGCTATGGCTACACCTTC.

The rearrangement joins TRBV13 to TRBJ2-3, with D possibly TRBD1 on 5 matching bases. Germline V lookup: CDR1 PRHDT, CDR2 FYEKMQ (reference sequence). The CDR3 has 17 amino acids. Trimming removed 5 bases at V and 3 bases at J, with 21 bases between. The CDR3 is CASSNPATDHLTDTQYF. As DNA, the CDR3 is TGTGCCAGCAGCAACCCTGCGACAGATCATCTTACAGATACGCAGTATTTT.

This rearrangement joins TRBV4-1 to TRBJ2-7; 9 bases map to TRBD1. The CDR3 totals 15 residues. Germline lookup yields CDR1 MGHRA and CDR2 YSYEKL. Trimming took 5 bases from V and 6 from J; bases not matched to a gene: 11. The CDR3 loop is CASSASGQGKGEQYF. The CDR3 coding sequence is TGCGCCAGCAGCGCCTCCGGACAGGGGAAGGGCGAGCAGTACTTC.

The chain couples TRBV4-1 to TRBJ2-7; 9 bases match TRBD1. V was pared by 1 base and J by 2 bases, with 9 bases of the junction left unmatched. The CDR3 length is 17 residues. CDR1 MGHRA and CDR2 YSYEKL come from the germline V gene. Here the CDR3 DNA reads TGCGCCAGCAGCCAAGCTTGGCTGGGACAGGGAACCTACGAGCAGTACTTC. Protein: CASSQAWLGQGTYEQYF.

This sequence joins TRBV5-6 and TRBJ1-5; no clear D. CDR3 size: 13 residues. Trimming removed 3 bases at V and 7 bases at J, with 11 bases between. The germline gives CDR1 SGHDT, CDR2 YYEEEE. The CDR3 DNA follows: TGTGCCAGCAGCTCAAACTCGGGCCAGCCCCAGCATTTT. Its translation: CASSSNSGQPQHF.

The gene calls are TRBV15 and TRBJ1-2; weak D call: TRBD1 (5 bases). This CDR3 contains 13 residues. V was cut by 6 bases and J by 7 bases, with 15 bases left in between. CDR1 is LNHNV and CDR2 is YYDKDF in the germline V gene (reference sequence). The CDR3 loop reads CATRLRGWGGYTF. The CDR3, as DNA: TGTGCCACCAGACTCCGGGGGTGGGGTGGCTACACCTTC. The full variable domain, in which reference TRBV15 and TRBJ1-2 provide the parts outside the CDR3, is DAMVIQNPRYQVTQFGKPVTLSCSQTLNHNVMYWYQQKSSQAPKLLFHYYDKDFNNEADTPDNFQSRRPNTSFCFLDIRSPGLGDTAMYLCATRLRGWGGYTFGSGTRLTVV.

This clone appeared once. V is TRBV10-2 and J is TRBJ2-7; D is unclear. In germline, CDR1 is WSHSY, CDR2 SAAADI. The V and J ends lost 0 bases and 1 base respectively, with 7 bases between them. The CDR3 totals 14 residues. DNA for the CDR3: TGCGCCAGCAGTGAGTCGGTCCCGTCCTACGAGCAGTACTTC. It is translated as CASSESVPSYEQYF.

The CDR3 coding sequence is TGTGCCAGTAGTCCTCGGGTGACTGGTACGGCTTTCTTT. This translates into CASSPRVTGTAFF. The chain has TRBV19 and TRBJ1-1; D gene unclear. The V and J ends lost 5 bases and 11 bases respectively, with 18 bases between them. CDR1 is LNHDA, CDR2 SQIVND, per germline (reference sequence). The CDR3 is 13 amino acids.